This TCR beta chain is drawn from a study of OX40 agonist ivuxolimab in advanced cancers. The CDR3 covers 16 residues. CDR1 SGHTA and CDR2 FQGNSA come from the germline V gene. V was trimmed by 5 bases and J by 0 bases, leaving 17 bases between them. Clones were sequenced by immunoSEQ multiplex PCR, and TCRdb holds only the in-frame ones, with some missing. The sample yields fewer than 85,000 clones, roughly 86% seen once. The sample was CD4+ or CD8+ T cells sorted from blood, taken in a trial of the OX40 agonist ivuxolimab. The sequence derives from an adult with an advanced solid tumor such as melanoma, head and neck, liver or kidney cancer. The chain uses TRBV7-2 and TRBJ2-7; D tentatively fits TRBD1 or TRBD2 (5 bases each). CDR3 nucleotides: TGTGCCAGCAGCCAAGCGGCTGGCGACAGCTCCTACGAGCAGTACTTC. Translation gives CASSQAAGDSSYEQYF.